The 3 T cell receptor beta chains presented below share a single source sample, sequenced in a study of CD8 T cells in ankylosing spondylitis. TCRdb used MiXCR to reprocess the 5' RACE reads, holding one entry per CDR3 protein. The repertoire holds under 250,000 distinct CDR3 sequences, about 10% seen once, with around 7% in the top ten. Sample: blood, either unsorted or a sorted T cell fraction (not recorded which). The receptor set was obtained from a male donor with ankylosing spondylitis or in good health (not recorded which).

The table lists this clonotype with many counts. CDR3 protein: CATGVANTGELFF. DNA for the CDR3: TGTGCCACAGGGGTTGCGAACACCGGGGAGCTGTTTTTT. The chain links TRBV24-1 to TRBJ2-2; possibly TRBD1 for D (5 bases). The V and J ends lost 10 bases and 0 bases respectively, with 8 bases between them. The CDR3 spans 13 residues. CDR1 is KGHDR and CDR2 is SFDVKD in the germline V gene.

The sample holds many counts of this clonotype. CDR3 region: CASSTPTSGNNEQFF. The DNA of the CDR3 is TGTGCCAGCAGCACTCCGACTAGCGGCAACAATGAGCAGTTCTTC. The V call is TRBV21-1, the J call TRBJ2-1; the listed D gene, TRBD2, was not tested against the DNA. TRBV21-1 is noted as a pseudogene. The CDR3 totals 15 residues.

This clonotype appeared many times. This chain joins TRBV6-1 and TRBJ2-7; perhaps TRBD1 as D (5 bases). Trimming left V 2 bases short and J 1 base short, with 12 bases between. The CDR3 spans 15 residues. The germline gives CDR1 MNHNS, CDR2 SASEGT. CDR3 region: CASSESKGSSYEQYF. The CDR3, as DNA: TGTGCCAGCAGTGAATCAAAGGGGTCGTCCTACGAGCAGTACTTC.